The 32 T cell receptor beta chains presented below share a single source sample, sequenced in a study of response to subunit inactivated influenza vaccine. TCRdb reprocessed the RT-PCR reads via MiXCR and lists one record per CDR3 protein. The repertoire includes 860,000 or so distinct CDR3 sequences, 21% of them detected once, and around 9.6% sits in the top ten. This specimen consisted of PBMCs from blood, obtained about 5 days after vaccination. The receptor source for this set is a man in his forties or fifties who received an inactivated influenza vaccine.

The rearrangement uses TRBV20-1 and TRBJ2-7; TRBD2 matches at 9 bases. Germline V lookup: CDR1 DFQATT, CDR2 SNEGSKA (reference sequence). The trim removed 8 bases at V and 5 bases at J, leaving 10 bases unmatched. This CDR3 comprises 13 residues. CDR3 in DNA: TGCAGTCGAGACGGCGGGGGGGCCGACGAGCAGTACTTC. The encoded protein is CSRDGGGADEQYF.

A few counts support this clonotype. This sequence joins TRBV7-9 and TRBJ1-4, with TRBD1 as a possible D gene (5 bases). The germline V gene encodes CDR1 SEHNR and CDR2 FQNEAQ (reference sequence). The CDR3 consists of 15 residues. Trimming took 4 bases from V and 7 from J, leaving 16 bases between them. The CDR3 coding sequence is TGTGCCAGCAGCTCACTAGACAGTCGAGGTGAAAAACTGTTTTTT. Its translation is CASSSLDSRGEKLFF.

This clonotype occurred a few times. This chain links TRBV7-2 with TRBJ2-7; D gene ambiguous. The CDR3 has 13 residues. Germline values: CDR1 SGHTA, CDR2 FQGNSA. V shed 1 base and J shed 6 bases, with 10 bases lying between them. CDR3 sequence reads: CASSLDPPGEQYF. In DNA form, the CDR3 reads TGTGCCAGCAGCTTAGACCCCCCCGGCGAGCAGTACTTC.

The V gene is TRBV20-1, the J gene TRBJ2-2, with a tentative D call TRBD2 (7 bases). CDR3 length: 15 residues. Per germline, CDR1 DFQATT and CDR2 SNEGSKA (reference sequence). Trimming cost V 2 bases and J 0 bases, with 10 bases left between them. CDR3 amino acids: CSARPGGSNTGELFF. The CDR3 DNA reads TGCAGTGCTAGACCGGGGGGCTCGAACACCGGGGAGCTGTTTTTT.

The rearrangement joins TRBV19 to TRBJ2-1; D ambiguous. V was pared by 1 base and J by 9 bases, with 7 bases between. The CDR3 has 12 residues. Germline V gives CDR1 LNHDA, CDR2 SQIVND (reference sequence). CDR3 DNA sequence: TGTGCCAGTAGTATAGGGCACAGTGAGCAGTTCTTC. This translates into CASSIGHSEQFF.

The sample holds a few counts of this clonotype. This chain links TRBV18 with TRBJ2-1, with a weak D call TRBD1 (5 bases). Trimming removed 0 bases from V and 7 bases from J, with 10 bases in between. This CDR3 region has 14 residues. Germline values: CDR1 KGHSH, CDR2 LQKENI. Written as DNA, the CDR3 is TGTGCCAGCTCACCACCGCTAGGGGCGAATGAGCAGTTCTTC. This sequence encodes CASSPPLGANEQFF.

This chain uses TRBV28 with TRBJ2-5; 9 nucleotides match TRBD1. Unmatched junction bases numbered 6, after V lost 3 bases and J lost 4 bases. CDR1 is MDHEN, CDR2 SYDVKM, per germline. The CDR3 is 15 amino acids. The CDR3, as DNA: TGTGCCAGCAGTTTGCCGGACAGGGGTCGAGAGACCCAGTACTTC. Amino acid sequence: CASSLPDRGRETQYF.

V usage is TRBV20-1 and J usage is TRBJ2-3; the D gene could be TRBD1 or TRBD2 (5 bases each). The V end lost 1 base, the J end lost 3 bases, and 14 bases lay between the germline ends. CDR1 is DFQATT and CDR2 is SNEGSKA in the germline V gene (reference sequence). This CDR3 has 15 amino acids. The CDR3 here is CSARGPTGGTDTQYF. Here the CDR3 DNA reads TGCAGTGCTAGAGGCCCTACAGGAGGTACAGATACGCAGTATTTT.

The table lists this clonotype with many counts. CDR3 residues: CASSRDLGQGYREQFF. The CDR3 nucleotides read TGTGCCAGCAGCCGGGACCTGGGACAGGGGTATCGTGAGCAGTTCTTC. V gene TRBV4-2 combines with J gene TRBJ2-1; 10 nucleotides match TRBD1. Germline CDR1 LGHNA, CDR2 YNFKEQ. The trim removed 4 bases at V and 9 bases at J, leaving 12 bases unmatched. The CDR3 consists of 16 residues.

V and J are TRBV6-5 and TRBJ2-5; TRBD2 matches at 13 bases. The length of the CDR3 is 17 residues. Germline loops: CDR1 MNHEY, CDR2 SVGAGI. The V and J ends lost 1 base and 5 bases, in that order; junction bases with no gene match: 7. The CDR3, as DNA: TGTGCCAGCAGTTACTTCACTAGCGGGGGGGCCTGGGAGACCCAGTACTTC. This gives the protein CASSYFTSGGAWETQYF.

The chain combines TRBV7-8 with TRBJ2-1, with D tentatively TRBD2 (5 bases). This CDR3 contains 20 residues. In germline, CDR1 is SGHVS, CDR2 FQNEAQ. V lost 4 bases and J lost 3, with 28 bases in between. The CDR3 here is CASSSSFGGRPKGVYNEQFF. CDR3 coding DNA: TGTGCCAGCAGCTCTTCCTTTGGAGGCCGGCCGAAGGGCGTCTACAATGAGCAGTTCTTC.

There are a few counts of this clonotype. The chain links TRBV7-8 to TRBJ1-3; tentatively, D is TRBD1 (6 bases). V shed 5 bases and J shed 0 bases, with 14 bases lying between them. The germline gives CDR1 SGHVS, CDR2 FQNEAQ. The length of the CDR3 is 16 residues. The CDR3 nucleotides are TGTGCCAGCAGCCCAAGACAGGCGAGCTCTGGAAACACCATATATTTT. It encodes CASSPRQASSGNTIYF.

This clonotype was found a few times. This sequence joins TRBV20-1 and TRBJ2-1; 12 nucleotides align to TRBD2. The CDR3 is 18 residues long. V lost 0 bases to trimming and J lost 2 bases; unmatched junction nucleotides: 8. The germline gives CDR1 DFQATT, CDR2 SNEGSKA (reference sequence). CDR3 region: CSARDLMASGRAYNEQFF. CDR3 sequence (DNA): TGCAGTGCTAGAGATCTAATGGCTAGCGGGAGGGCCTACAATGAGCAGTTCTTC.

As to this clonotype: An end of the junction differs from the germline gene, which may be a read error. The J gene is TRBJ2-3, the V gene TRBV12-3 or TRBV12-4; D remains ambiguous. The CDR3 runs 12 residues. CDR3 amino acids: CASSLLWNTQNF. In DNA form, the CDR3 reads TGTGCCAGCAGTTTACTTTGGAATACGCAGAATTTT.

The genes are TRBV12-3 or TRBV12-4 and TRBJ2-5; D gene uncertain. V was pared by 3 bases and J by 0 bases, with 2 bases between. There are 12 residues in the CDR3. The CDR3 region is CASSFNQETQYF. CDR3 bases: TGTGCCAGCAGTTTCAACCAAGAGACCCAGTACTTC.

This clonotype was counted only a few times. V usage is TRBV21-1 and J usage is TRBJ2-7; TRBD1, the D gene given by the table, was not confirmed from the DNA. TRBV21-1 is given as a pseudogene. The CDR3 extends over 16 amino acids. CDR3 in DNA: TGTGCCAGCAGCAACGACCGGGCTCCGCAACCCTACGAGCAGTACTTC. Translated: CASSNDRAPQPYEQYF.

There are many counts of this clonotype. The chain has TRBV20-1 and TRBJ2-3, with TRBD2 matching 11 bases. The CDR3 is 14 amino acids. Germline-derived CDR1 and CDR2 are DFQATT and SNEGSKA (reference sequence). J lost 4 bases, V lost 2 bases, and 2 bases had no gene match. For the CDR3, the DNA is TGCAGTGCTAGACTAGCGGGAGGCCCAGATACGCAGTATTTT. Its translation is CSARLAGGPDTQYF.

This clonotype was counted between two and nine times. The CDR3 sequence is CASRPGGGGGDTQYF. CDR3 bases: TGTGCCAGCCGTCCCGGGGGGGGCGGTGGAGATACGCAGTATTTT. The chain uses TRBV6-1 and TRBJ2-3; 8 bases agree with TRBD2. This CDR3 spans 15 amino acids. Germline values: CDR1 MNHNS, CDR2 SASEGT. V lost 8 bases to trimming and J lost 5 bases; unmatched junction nucleotides: 12.

This clonotype was observed many times. The chain links TRBV15 to TRBJ1-5; the D is unclear. Trimming left V 0 bases short and J 7 bases short, with 4 bases between. CDR1 and CDR2 (germline): LNHNV, YYDKDF (reference sequence). CDR3 length: 12 amino acids. DNA of the CDR3: TGTGCCACCAGCAGAGATCAACAGCCCCAGCATTTT. This translates into CATSRDQQPQHF.

The J gene is TRBJ2-7, the V gene TRBV4-3; possibly TRBD1 or TRBD2 for D (5 bases each). Germline V gene sequence: CDR1 LGHNA, CDR2 YSLEER. This CDR3 comprises 17 residues. V was cut by 0 bases and J by 1 base, with 16 bases left in between. The CDR3 protein is CASSQDRAWGPSYEQYF. The CDR3 DNA sequence: TGCGCCAGCAGCCAAGATCGGGCCTGGGGACCGTCCTACGAGCAGTACTTC.

This clonotype was observed a handful of times. The chain combines TRBV27 with TRBJ2-3; TRBD2 matches 7 bases. Germline V gives CDR1 MNHEY, CDR2 SMNVEV (reference sequence). The CDR3 length is 15 residues. The V and J ends lost 5 bases and 2 bases, in that order; junction bases with no gene match: 7. The CDR3 region has the DNA TGTGCCAGCAGTAGAGGTGGACTAGACACAGATACGCAGTATTTT. Its translation: CASSRGGLDTDTQYF.

This clonotype has a handful of counts. This sequence joins TRBV29-1 and TRBJ1-5; D remains ambiguous. Germline CDR1 SQVTM, CDR2 ANQGSEA. This CDR3 region has 12 residues. V lost 4 bases to trimming and J lost 5 bases, with 9 bases between them. The CDR3 spells CSVGAGYQPQHF. DNA of the CDR3: TGCAGCGTTGGAGCTGGGTATCAGCCCCAGCATTTT. Looking up the rest from reference TRBV29-1 and TRBJ1-5 gives the full variable domain: SAVISQKPSRDICQRGTSLTIQCQVDSQVTMMFWYRQQPGQSLTLIATANQGSEATYESGFVIDKFPISRPNLTFSTLTVSNMSPEDSSIYLCSVGAGYQPQHFGDGTRLSIL.

This clonotype was observed a handful of times. The CDR3 DNA reads as TGTGCCACCAGCAGAGATAGACTAGCAAACGGGGAGCTGTTTTTT. Its translation is CATSRDRLANGELFF. This chain uses TRBV15 with TRBJ2-2, with TRBD2 matching over 7 bases. CDR1 LNHNV and CDR2 YYDKDF come from the germline V gene (reference sequence). The length of the CDR3 is 15 residues. V dropped 0 bases and J dropped 7; count of bases not matched to a gene: 5.

This clonotype was seen more than once but under ten times. The rearrangement links TRBV7-9 to TRBJ2-1, with D unclear. Germline values: CDR1 SEHNR, CDR2 FQNEAQ (reference sequence). The CDR3 length is 12 residues. V lost 4 bases to trimming and J lost 5 bases, with 6 bases between them. CDR3 loop: CASSSSNNEQFF. DNA for the CDR3: TGTGCCAGCAGCTCCTCAAACAATGAGCAGTTCTTC. Combining the CDR3 with reference TRBV7-9 and TRBJ2-1 gives the whole variable domain DTGVSQNPRHKITKRGQNVTFRCDPISEHNRLYWYRQTLGQGPEFLTYFQNEAQLEKSRLLSDRFSAERPKGSFSTLEIQRTEQGDSAMYLCASSSSNNEQFFGPGTRLTVL.

This clonotype was seen many times. This chain uses TRBV10-3 with TRBJ1-2; D uncertain. Germline loops: CDR1 ENHRY, CDR2 SYGVKD. The CDR3 totals 11 residues. Trimming cost V 7 bases and J 4 bases, with 7 bases left between them. The CDR3 nucleotides read TGTGCCATCACGAACGGCTATGGCTACACCTTC. Translation: CAITNGYGYTF.

This clonotype occurred a few times. This CDR3 is CASSPDREFYGYTF. Written as DNA, the CDR3 is TGTGCCAGCAGTCCGGACAGGGAATTCTATGGCTACACCTTC. The J gene is TRBJ1-2, the V gene TRBV25-1; 8 positions agree with TRBD1. The CDR3 loop spans 14 amino acids. Germline V gives CDR1 MGHDK, CDR2 SYGVNS. V trimming: 5 bases; J trimming: 4 bases; junction bases outside the gene matches: 6.

Only a few counts were recorded for this clonotype. V usage is TRBV29-1 and J usage is TRBJ2-3; tentative D call: TRBD2 (5 bases). CDR3 size: 13 residues. Germline assignment: CDR1 SQVTM and CDR2 ANQGSEA. The V end was cut by 4 bases, the J end by 3 bases, with 11 bases between. CDR3 sequence (DNA): TGCAGCGTTGGGAGGAGAATGACAGATACGCAGTATTTT. Residues: CSVGRRMTDTQYF.

This clonotype was found a few times. This chain joins TRBV12-3 or TRBV12-4 and TRBJ2-1, with D possibly called TRBD1 or TRBD2 (5 bases each). This CDR3 region has 16 residues. V lost 6 bases and J lost 0, with 15 bases in between. CDR3 sequence reads: CASRHRTGSSYNEQFF. The CDR3 nucleotides read TGTGCCAGCAGGCACAGGACTGGAAGCTCCTACAATGAGCAGTTCTTC.

This clonotype was detected only a few times. The J gene is TRBJ1-1, the V gene TRBV10-3; D is possibly TRBD1 (6 bases). CDR1 ENHRY and CDR2 SYGVKD come from the germline V gene. With 10 bases removed from V and 1 base from J, the gap between germline ends came to 19 bases. The CDR3 sequence is 15 residues long. CDR3 nucleotides: TGTGCCACCTCGCTCGGACAGAGCGGGAACACTGAAGCTTTCTTT. As protein: CATSLGQSGNTEAFF.

This clonotype was seen more than once but under ten times. This chain connects TRBV20-1 to TRBJ2-2; no clear D gene. Trimming shortened V by 0 bases and J by 3 bases, and 5 bases separated the two germline ends. The CDR3 runs 13 residues. The V gene's germline CDR1 is DFQATT and CDR2 SNEGSKA (reference sequence). As DNA, the CDR3 is TGCAGTGCTAGAGATATTGACACCGGGGAGCTGTTTTTT. Its protein is CSARDIDTGELFF.

This clonotype appeared a few times. The J gene is TRBJ2-1, the V gene TRBV5-5; 14 bases are shared with TRBD2. With V trimmed by 1 base and J by 12 bases, 9 bases remained unmatched. The germline gives CDR1 SGHKS, CDR2 YYEKEE (reference sequence). CDR3 length: 16 residues. Here the CDR3 reads CASSLPPGLAGAGQFF. CDR3 DNA sequence: TGTGCCAGCAGCTTGCCCCCGGGACTAGCGGGAGCCGGGCAGTTCTTC.

This clonotype was observed a handful of times. The chain recombines TRBV18 with TRBJ2-7; 7 bases are a match to TRBD1. The length of the CDR3 is 13 residues. V shed 2 bases, J shed 6 bases, and the junction held 4 bases outside the gene matches. The germline V gene encodes CDR1 KGHSH and CDR2 LQKENI. The CDR3 DNA reads TGTGCCAGCTCACCAGAGACAGGGCTCGAGCAGTACTTC. Its translation is CASSPETGLEQYF.